Shown below are 26 T cell receptor beta chains from a single sample sequenced in a study of blood T cell repertoires in COVID-19. Libraries were prepared by immunoSEQ multiplex PCR; TCRdb keeps only in-frame clonotypes and omits some of them. The sample has about 330,000 clones, around 89% seen once. Input material: peripheral blood. Receptors were obtained from a woman between 45 and 65 years old with active or convalescent COVID-19.

The chain employs TRBV7-2 and TRBJ2-7; 9 bases line up with TRBD2. V lost 0 bases to trimming and J lost 0 bases; unmatched junction nucleotides: 9. CDR3 size: 18 residues. Germline V gene lookup returns CDR1 SGHTA and CDR2 FQGNSA. The CDR3 coding sequence is TGTGCCAGCAGCTTAGCGCGGGGGCTAGCGGGACTCTCCTACGAGCAGTACTTC. The encoded protein is CASSLARGLAGLSYEQYF. The variable domain in full, completed from reference TRBV7-2 and TRBJ2-7, reads GAGVSQSPSNKVTEKGKDVELRCDPISGHTALYWYRQSLGQGLEFLIYFQGNSAPDKSGLPSDRFSAERTGGSVSTLTIQRTQQEDSAVYLCASSLARGLAGLSYEQYFGPGTRLTVT.

The chain employs TRBV5-1 and TRBJ2-7; 8 bases agree with TRBD1. Germline-derived CDR1 and CDR2 are SGHRS and YFSETQ. Trimming took 4 bases from V and 5 from J; bases not matched to a gene: 11. This CDR3 has 15 amino acids. The CDR3 here is CASSPSRTGSHEQYF. CDR3 coding DNA: TGCGCCAGCAGCCCTTCTCGGACAGGGAGCCACGAGCAGTACTTC.

This clone came up a few times. J is TRBJ1-4 and V is TRBV6-5; D is perhaps TRBD1 (6 bases). The CDR3 runs to 15 residues. V lost 6 bases and J lost 0, with 11 bases in between. CDR1 MNHEY and CDR2 SVGAGI come from the germline V gene. CDR3 nucleotides: TGTGCCAGCAGGCGGGGGGCTACAACTAATGAAAAACTGTTTTTT. This codes for CASRRGATTNEKLFF.

This rearrangement joins TRBV6-4 to TRBJ1-2; D remains ambiguous. V lost 1 base and J 4 bases, leaving 10 bases between the germline ends. Germline CDR1 and CDR2: MRHNA and SNTAGT. The CDR3 is 14 amino acids. Written as DNA, the CDR3 is TGTGCCAGCAGTGACTTCGGCGGGAGCTATGGCTACACCTTC. Its protein is CASSDFGGSYGYTF.

This chain links TRBV6-5 with TRBJ1-6; perhaps TRBD1 as D (5 bases). Looked up from germline, CDR1 is MNHEY and CDR2 is SVGAGI. The CDR3 is 12 amino acids. Trimming pared 7 bases from V and 13 bases from J, leaving 14 bases between. In nucleotides, the CDR3 is TGTGCCAGCATGGGCGAGGGGAGGCCCCTCCACTTT. Residues: CASMGEGRPLHF.

This clone was detected only once. V gene TRBV29-1 combines with J gene TRBJ1-1, with D perhaps matching TRBD1 (5 bases). Trimming cost V 4 bases and J 5 bases, with 11 bases left between them. The germline gives CDR1 SQVTM, CDR2 ANQGSEA. The CDR3 has 12 residues. The DNA for the CDR3 is TGCAGCGTTGCAGGGAGGGAGACTGAAGCTTTCTTT. Its translation is CSVAGRETEAFF.

The V and J genes are TRBV7-2 and TRBJ2-3; 8 bases line up with TRBD2. CDR1 is SGHTA and CDR2 is FQGNSA in the germline V gene. With 0 bases clipped from V and 6 bases from J, the junction kept 5 bases outside the gene matches. This CDR3 is built from 15 residues. The CDR3 loop is CASSLALAGTDTQYF. The CDR3 nucleotides are TGTGCCAGCAGCTTAGCATTAGCGGGGACTGATACGCAGTATTTT.

This clone was detected a few times. The chain combines TRBV2 with TRBJ1-6; D uncertain. Germline-derived CDR1 and CDR2 are SNHLY and FYNNEI. The CDR3 spans 15 residues. Trimming took 6 bases from V and 6 from J, leaving 15 bases between them. CDR3 sequence: CASSTNGWRNSPLHF. DNA for the CDR3: TGTGCCAGCAGCACGAACGGGTGGCGTAATTCACCCCTCCACTTT.

The chain uses TRBV4-1 and TRBJ1-5; 8 bases line up with TRBD1. The CDR3 totals 17 residues. After removal of 5 bases from V and 0 bases from J, the junction contained 9 bases not matched to a gene. Germline assignment: CDR1 MGHRA and CDR2 YSYEKL. CDR3 residues: CASSYGQGEYSNQPQHF. The CDR3 DNA follows: TGCGCCAGCAGCTATGGACAGGGAGAATATAGCAATCAGCCCCAGCATTTT.

The J gene is TRBJ1-5, the V gene TRBV5-8; D possibly corresponds to TRBD1 (5 bases). Germline V gene data show CDR1 as SGHTS and CDR2 as YDEGEE. The CDR3 covers 14 residues. Trimming took 1 base from V and 9 from J, leaving 14 bases between them. This CDR3 is CASSLMSGWSPQHF. In DNA form, the CDR3 reads TGTGCCAGCAGCTTGATGTCAGGGTGGTCGCCCCAGCATTTT.

The J gene is TRBJ2-7, the V gene TRBV11-3; 7 positions match TRBD1. Germline values: CDR1 SGHNT, CDR2 YENEEA. Trimming removed 5 bases from V and 1 base from J; junction bases left unmatched: 5. The CDR3 covers 14 residues. The CDR3 is CASSNRDSSYEQYF. DNA of the CDR3: TGTGCCAGCAGCAACCGGGACAGTTCCTACGAGCAGTACTTC.

The chain links TRBV5-1 to TRBJ1-4; D is possibly TRBD1 (5 bases). Trimming pared 2 bases from V and 8 bases from J, leaving 13 bases between. Looked up from germline, CDR1 is SGHRS and CDR2 is YFSETQ. The CDR3 is 14 residues long. The CDR3 reads CASSLSGAGEKLFF. CDR3 sequence (DNA): TGCGCCAGCAGCTTAAGCGGGGCGGGCGAAAAACTGTTTTTT.

V is TRBV29-1 and J is TRBJ1-4; D may be TRBD1 (6 bases). Trimming took off 7 bases at V and 5 bases at J, with 14 bases between the two ends. CDR3 length: 13 residues. Germline V gene sequence: CDR1 SQVTM, CDR2 ANQGSEA. The CDR3 bases are TGCAGCGCCGGAGGACAGCTAAATGAAAAACTGTTTTTT. The encoded protein is CSAGGQLNEKLFF.

In its sample, this clone was seen once. The chain joins TRBV2 to TRBJ1-5, with TRBD1 matching 9 bases. Germline CDR1 and CDR2: SNHLY and FYNNEI. V was pared by 7 bases and J by 4 bases, with 8 bases of the junction left unmatched. The CDR3 extends over 15 amino acids. The CDR3 nucleotides are TGTGCCAGCAATTTAATCGGGACAGGGAATCAGCCCCAGCATTTT. This translates into CASNLIGTGNQPQHF.

The chain couples TRBV29-1 to TRBJ2-5; tentative D call: TRBD2 (6 bases). The CDR3 is 13 residues long. Germline V gene sequence: CDR1 SQVTM, CDR2 ANQGSEA. Trimming pared 6 bases from V and 5 bases from J, leaving 16 bases between. The CDR3: CSVGAGSGETQYF. For the CDR3, the DNA is TGCAGCGTGGGTGCGGGAAGCGGGGAGACCCAGTACTTC.

The V gene is TRBV3-1 (or the pseudogene TRBV3-2), the J gene TRBJ1-3; D may be TRBD1 (5 bases). The V end was cut by 6 bases, the J end by 0 bases, with 15 bases between. CDR3 size: 16 residues. Per the germline V gene, CDR1 is LGHDT and CDR2 is YNNKEL (reference sequence). This CDR3 reads CASSRSDSYSGNTIYF. The CDR3 DNA sequence: TGTGCCAGCAGTCGAAGTGACAGCTACTCTGGAAACACCATATATTTT.

This clone was found a few times. The chain employs TRBV6-5 and TRBJ2-7, with D possibly TRBD2 on 5 matching bases. The CDR3 sequence is 13 residues long. With 3 bases removed from V and 6 bases from J, the gap between germline ends came to 12 bases. In germline, CDR1 is MNHEY, CDR2 SVGAGI. DNA for the CDR3: TGTGCCAGCAGTTATGCTAGCTCCAGCGAGCAGTACTTC. Translation: CASSYASSSEQYF.

This chain joins TRBV25-1 and TRBJ1-4; D uncertain. Trimming stripped 7 bases from V and 6 bases from J, with 18 bases between. CDR1 MGHDK and CDR2 SYGVNS come from the germline V gene. This CDR3 is built from 15 residues. The CDR3 loop is CASTNGGAGDEKLFF. The CDR3 nucleotides are TGTGCCAGCACCAACGGAGGAGCCGGGGATGAAAAACTGTTTTTT.

The gene calls are TRBV10-3 and TRBJ2-5; possible D gene TRBD1, 5 bases. Per germline, CDR1 ENHRY and CDR2 SYGVKD. Trimming shortened V by 5 bases and J by 5 bases, and 12 bases separated the two germline ends. This CDR3 contains 13 residues. CDR3: CAISLGPGETQYF. The CDR3 coding sequence is TGTGCCATCAGTCTAGGGCCAGGGGAGACCCAGTACTTC.

This clone was found once. This CDR3 reads CASSLRTGGNTIYF. In DNA, the CDR3 is TGTGCCAGCAGTTTACGGACAGGAGGAAACACCATATATTTT. The gene calls are TRBV6-5 and TRBJ1-3, with 7 bases lining up with TRBD1. Unmatched junction bases numbered 4, after V lost 4 bases and J lost 4 bases. CDR3 length: 14 residues. Germline values: CDR1 MNHEY, CDR2 SVGAGI.

This sequence joins TRBV4-3 and TRBJ2-7, with 8 nucleotides matching TRBD2. Germline V gene sequence: CDR1 LGHNA, CDR2 YSLEER. V lost 3 bases, J lost 0 bases, and 4 bases stayed unmatched. The CDR3 runs 15 residues. The DNA for the CDR3 is TGCGCCAGCAGCCAGACTAGCGCCAACTCCTACGAGCAGTACTTC. As protein: CASSQTSANSYEQYF.

The genes are TRBV19 and TRBJ2-3; weak D call: TRBD2 (6 bases). This CDR3 has 17 amino acids. V lost 1 base and J lost 1, with 15 bases in between. The germline V gene has CDR1 LNHDA and CDR2 SQIVND (reference sequence). The CDR3 nucleotides are TGTGCCAGTAGTATAGTACCCCCGTTAGCGGGCACAGATACGCAGTATTTT. It is translated as CASSIVPPLAGTDTQYF.

With respect to this clone: The same CDR3 arises from other DNA sequences in this sample as well. The V call is TRBV29-1, the J call TRBJ1-1, with 7 nucleotides matching TRBD1. J lost 2 bases, V lost 6 bases, and 6 bases had no gene match. The germline gives CDR1 SQVTM, CDR2 ANQGSEA. This CDR3 has 13 residues. The CDR3 region is CSVRGQLNTEAFF. CDR3 sequence (DNA): TGCAGCGTGAGGGGACAGCTCAACACTGAAGCTTTCTTT.

V is TRBV7-3 and J is TRBJ2-7, with D possibly TRBD2 on 7 matching bases. The CDR3 is 14 residues long. Germline V gene data show CDR1 as SGHTA and CDR2 as FQGTGA. The ends were cut back, 4 bases at V and 6 bases at J, with 16 bases in the middle. The chain's CDR3 is CASSSNGGPGEQYF. CDR3 bases: TGTGCCAGCAGCTCGAACGGGGGGCCCGGCGAGCAGTACTTC.

This chain connects TRBV7-2 to TRBJ1-5, with 7 nucleotides matching TRBD1. CDR1 is SGHTA, CDR2 FQGNSA, per germline. V trimming: 3 bases; J trimming: 7 bases; junction bases outside the gene matches: 6. This CDR3 is built from 14 residues. The CDR3 DNA is TGTGCCAGCAGCTTCAACAACAGGGGACAGCCCCAGCATTTT. This sequence encodes CASSFNNRGQPQHF.

This chain links TRBV4-2 with TRBJ1-5; D is undetermined. CDR1 and CDR2 (germline): LGHNA, YNFKEQ. The V end was cut by 0 bases, the J end by 7 bases, with 10 bases between. This CDR3 is 14 amino acids long. The CDR3 nucleotides are TGTGCCAGCAGCCAAGAGAAGGGAGGCCAGCCCCAGCATTTT. Protein product: CASSQEKGGQPQHF.